This is a list of T cell receptor beta chains from one sample in a study of human versus mouse CDR3 diversity and MHC coevolution. Sequencing was performed with immunoSEQ multiplex PCR; in TCRdb, only in-frame clones are kept and a portion is missing. The sample yields about 83,000 clones, 92% seen once. The specimen sequenced was naive CD4+ T cells from blood. The source of these receptors is a person aged 25-75 years in good health. Each CDR3 is given with its conserved first and last residue. The order of the fields is D gene, J gene, V gene, clone size, CDR3 DNA, CDR3 protein. The D gene is left open where the match is weak. Clone size appears in some rows only: once, few, many, or a class for an expanded clone.

d_call: -
j_call: TRBJ2-7
v_call: TRBV11-2
clone_size: -
cdr3_nt: TGTGCCAGCAGCTTGAGAGGCGAGCAGTACTTC
cdr3_aa: CASSLRGEQYF

d_call: -
j_call: TRBJ1-1
v_call: TRBV5-4
clone_size: -
cdr3_nt: TGTGCCAGCTCGACAGGGAACACTGAAGCTTTCTTT
cdr3_aa: CASSTGNTEAFF

d_call: -
j_call: TRBJ1-2
v_call: TRBV25-1
clone_size: -
cdr3_nt: TGTGCCAGCAGTGACGGAGGGGTTTCCTGGGGGTATGGCTACACCTTC
cdr3_aa: CASSDGGVSWGYGYTF

d_call: -
j_call: TRBJ1-5
v_call: TRBV18
clone_size: -
cdr3_nt: TGTGCCAGCTCACCCCAACAGAGCAATCAGCCCCAGCATTTT
cdr3_aa: CASSPQQSNQPQHF

d_call: TRBD1
j_call: TRBJ1-5
v_call: TRBV19
clone_size: -
cdr3_nt: TGTGCCAGTAGTATACCGGGACAGGGGGTTGGTAATCAGCCCCAGCATTTT
cdr3_aa: CASSIPGQGVGNQPQHF

d_call: -
j_call: TRBJ2-7
v_call: TRBV30
clone_size: -
cdr3_nt: TGTGCCTGGAGTGCCCCCGGGTCTACCTACGAGCAGTACTTC
cdr3_aa: CAWSAPGSTYEQYF

d_call: -
j_call: TRBJ1-1
v_call: TRBV20-1
clone_size: -
cdr3_nt: TGCAGCGTGCGCCGGGACACTGAAGCTTTCTTT
cdr3_aa: CSVRRDTEAFF

d_call: TRBD1
j_call: TRBJ2-6
v_call: TRBV7-9
clone_size: -
cdr3_nt: TGTGCCAGCAGTCAGGGACAGGGGGTTCCTGGGGCCAACGTCCTGACTTTC
cdr3_aa: CASSQGQGVPGANVLTF

d_call: -
j_call: TRBJ1-6
v_call: TRBV7-2
clone_size: -
cdr3_nt: TGTGCCAGCAGCTTATCAGGAGACAGAGATTCACCCCTCCACTTT
cdr3_aa: CASSLSGDRDSPLHF

d_call: -
j_call: TRBJ1-5
v_call: TRBV4-1
clone_size: -
cdr3_nt: TGCGCCAGCGCCCCGGAGGGGAAGAGTCAGCCCCAGCATTTT
cdr3_aa: CASAPEGKSQPQHF

d_call: TRBD1
j_call: TRBJ2-1
v_call: TRBV19
clone_size: once
cdr3_nt: TGTGCCAGTAGTAGATCACAGGGGTCGTCCTACAATGAGCAGTTCTTC
cdr3_aa: CASSRSQGSSYNEQFF

d_call: TRBD2
j_call: TRBJ2-1
v_call: TRBV7-9
clone_size: -
cdr3_nt: TGTGCCAGCAGCCGACTAGCGGGGACCCTCTCCTACAATGAGCAGTTCTTC
cdr3_aa: CASSRLAGTLSYNEQFF

d_call: TRBD1
j_call: TRBJ1-1
v_call: TRBV2
clone_size: -
cdr3_nt: TGTGCCAGCAGTGTATGGGGGACAGGGTCGAAGTCGGTGGGCATGAACACTGAAGCTTTCTTT
cdr3_aa: CASSVWGTGSKSVGMNTEAFF

d_call: TRBD2
j_call: TRBJ2-2
v_call: TRBV5-5
clone_size: once
cdr3_nt: TGTGCCAGCAGCTTGCCCTCGACTAGCTTTGGCGGGGAGCTGTTTTTT
cdr3_aa: CASSLPSTSFGGELFF

d_call: -
j_call: TRBJ1-1
v_call: TRBV5-6
clone_size: -
cdr3_nt: TGTGCCAGCAGCCGGCTCGGGCAGGGGTCCGTTGAAGCTTTCTTT
cdr3_aa: CASSRLGQGSVEAFF

d_call: TRBD2
j_call: TRBJ2-1
v_call: TRBV11-2
clone_size: -
cdr3_nt: TGTGCCAGCAGCCTCGGGACTAGCGGCTACAATGAGCAGTTCTTC
cdr3_aa: CASSLGTSGYNEQFF

d_call: TRBD2
j_call: TRBJ2-7
v_call: TRBV27
clone_size: -
cdr3_nt: TGTGCCAGCAGTCTAAACCCCCTAGCGGGAGGCGGCGAGCAGTACTTC
cdr3_aa: CASSLNPLAGGGEQYF

d_call: TRBD1
j_call: TRBJ2-1
v_call: TRBV7-9
clone_size: -
cdr3_nt: TGTGCCAGCAGCTCTACGGACAGGGGAGTAGGTGAGCAGTTCTTC
cdr3_aa: CASSSTDRGVGEQFF

d_call: TRBD1
j_call: TRBJ2-7
v_call: TRBV25-1
clone_size: once
cdr3_nt: TGTGCCAGCAGCGGAGATAGGGGGCTCAATTCCTACGAGCAGTACTTC
cdr3_aa: CASSGDRGLNSYEQYF

d_call: -
j_call: TRBJ2-3
v_call: TRBV7-2
clone_size: -
cdr3_nt: TGTGCCAGCAGCGTCTCCAGCACAGATACGCAGTATTTT
cdr3_aa: CASSVSSTDTQYF

d_call: TRBD2
j_call: TRBJ2-1
v_call: TRBV28
clone_size: once
cdr3_nt: TGTGCCAGCAGTTTTGCGGGACTAGCGGGGAGAAATGAGCAGTTCTTC
cdr3_aa: CASSFAGLAGRNEQFF

d_call: -
j_call: TRBJ2-1
v_call: TRBV6-1
clone_size: -
cdr3_nt: TGTGCCAGCAGTGCTCCGCCCTCCCGGGAAGATGAGCAGTTCTTC
cdr3_aa: CASSAPPSREDEQFF

d_call: TRBD2
j_call: TRBJ2-3
v_call: TRBV5-1
clone_size: -
cdr3_nt: TGCGCCAGCAGAGGGGCGGGGGTCTCCACAGATACGCAGTATTTT
cdr3_aa: CASRGAGVSTDTQYF

d_call: -
j_call: TRBJ2-1
v_call: TRBV27
clone_size: once
cdr3_nt: TGTGCCAGCGAGGGGGGGGCCTTATTGTGTGTGCACGACAATGAGCAGTTCTTC
cdr3_aa: CASEGGALLCVHDNEQFF

d_call: TRBD2
j_call: TRBJ2-7
v_call: TRBV5-1
clone_size: -
cdr3_nt: TGCGCCAGCAGCTTAGGACTAGACTACGAGCAGTACTTC
cdr3_aa: CASSLGLDYEQYF

d_call: -
j_call: TRBJ2-1
v_call: TRBV10-3
clone_size: -
cdr3_nt: TGTGCCATCAGTGAGTCGGAGGAGGGCAAGCAGTTCTTC
cdr3_aa: CAISESEEGKQFF

d_call: -
j_call: TRBJ2-7
v_call: TRBV9
clone_size: -
cdr3_nt: TGTGCCAGCAGCCCAGGAGAGGGGGAAATCTGGCACGAGCAGTACTTC
cdr3_aa: CASSPGEGEIWHEQYF

d_call: -
j_call: TRBJ2-2
v_call: TRBV28
clone_size: -
cdr3_nt: TGTGCCAGCAGCCAACGTTCAGGGACCGGGGAGCTGTTTTTT
cdr3_aa: CASSQRSGTGELFF

d_call: -
j_call: TRBJ1-1
v_call: TRBV28
clone_size: once
cdr3_nt: TGTGCCAGCAGTTTTCACGGGGGGGCCACTGAAGCTTTCTTT
cdr3_aa: CASSFHGGATEAFF

d_call: TRBD1
j_call: TRBJ2-7
v_call: TRBV6-5
clone_size: -
cdr3_nt: TGTGCCAGCAGGGGACAGGGAACCTACGAGCAGTACTTC
cdr3_aa: CASRGQGTYEQYF

d_call: TRBD1
j_call: TRBJ1-5
v_call: TRBV6-6
clone_size: -
cdr3_nt: TGTGCCAGCACCGACAGGGGTGGCAATCAGCCCCAGCATTTT
cdr3_aa: CASTDRGGNQPQHF

d_call: TRBD1
j_call: TRBJ1-4
v_call: TRBV5-4
clone_size: once
cdr3_nt: TGTGCCAGCAGCATAGGGGGCACTAATGAAAAACTGTTTTTT
cdr3_aa: CASSIGGTNEKLFF

d_call: -
j_call: TRBJ1-2
v_call: TRBV6-5
clone_size: -
cdr3_nt: TGTGCCAGCAGCCCTACGGGGGGGAACTATGGCTACACCTTC
cdr3_aa: CASSPTGGNYGYTF

d_call: -
j_call: TRBJ2-5
v_call: TRBV18
clone_size: -
cdr3_nt: TGTGCCAGCTCACGGGGCGGGAATAGGATTGAGACCCAGTACTTC
cdr3_aa: CASSRGGNRIETQYF

d_call: TRBD1
j_call: TRBJ1-2
v_call: TRBV5-1
clone_size: -
cdr3_nt: TGCGCCAGCAGCCCGGGGACAGGGGGAGAAGGCTACACCTTC
cdr3_aa: CASSPGTGGEGYTF

d_call: -
j_call: TRBJ1-1
v_call: TRBV19
clone_size: -
cdr3_nt: TGTGCCAGTAACGGTAGAGGTTTGGACACTGAAGCTTTCTTT
cdr3_aa: CASNGRGLDTEAFF

d_call: TRBD1
j_call: TRBJ1-1
v_call: TRBV15
clone_size: -
cdr3_nt: TGTGCCACCAGCAGATTAGTGACAGGGGACACTGAAGCTTTCTTT
cdr3_aa: CATSRLVTGDTEAFF

d_call: -
j_call: TRBJ1-4
v_call: TRBV4-1
clone_size: -
cdr3_nt: TGCGCCAGCAGCCAAGTAAAGGGGACATATAGCAGGGGATATAATGAAAAACTGTTTTTT
cdr3_aa: CASSQVKGTYSRGYNEKLFF

d_call: -
j_call: TRBJ2-2
v_call: TRBV7-9
clone_size: -
cdr3_nt: TGTGCCACCCCAGGGGAGCGGGGAGGCACCGGGGAGCTGTTTTTT
cdr3_aa: CATPGERGGTGELFF

d_call: -
j_call: TRBJ2-1
v_call: TRBV2
clone_size: -
cdr3_nt: TGTGCCAGCAGTGTGGGGGGCAATGAGCAGTTCTTC
cdr3_aa: CASSVGGNEQFF

d_call: TRBD2
j_call: TRBJ2-5
v_call: TRBV27
clone_size: -
cdr3_nt: TGTGCCAGCAAAGGGAGGGGTCAAGAGACCCAGTACTTC
cdr3_aa: CASKGRGQETQYF